Listed below are T cell receptor beta chains from one sample, sequenced in a study of blood T cell repertoires in COVID-19. Assay: immunoSEQ multiplex PCR; the TCRdb copy retains only in-frame clones and omits some. Of hundreds of thousands of clones listed, around 90% are singletons. Sequencing was done on a sample of peripheral blood. The receptors come from a woman in her 50s who had recovered from COVID-19. The CDR3 runs from the conserved cysteine through the conserved F or W.

V: TRBV12-3/TRBV12-4; J: TRBJ1-3; CDR3: CASQEVRDTIYF
V: TRBV5-4; J: TRBJ1-6; CDR3: CASSPDPTGGYSPLHF
V: TRBV7-2; J: TRBJ1-6; CDR3: CASSRGQGLVSPLHF
V: TRBV28; J: TRBJ2-7; CDR3: CASSSLRGAYEQYF
V: TRBV4-3; J: TRBJ1-2; CDR3: CASSMDRVYGYTF
V: TRBV5-1; J: TRBJ2-7; CDR3: CASSSQTSGAAYEQYF
V: TRBV19; J: TRBJ1-6; CDR3: CASSIVGRGQNSPLHF
V: TRBV9; J: TRBJ2-2; CDR3: CASSPSGTGVTGELFF
V: TRBV2; J: TRBJ2-5; CDR3: CASSARDRGIGETQYF
V: TRBV5-1; J: TRBJ1-3; CDR3: CASSFGQVPGNTIYF
V: TRBV7-9; J: TRBJ2-1; CDR3: CASSSSDRAFDEQFF
V: TRBV11-3; J: TRBJ2-1; CDR3: CASSLVVGSSYNEQFF
V: TRBV5-1; J: TRBJ2-7; CDR3: CASSDAGLAGGPFGQYF
V: TRBV19; J: TRBJ1-3; CDR3: CASSTSGSFSGNTIYF
V: TRBV23-1; J: TRBJ2-7; CDR3: CASWMRGNAYEQYF
V: TRBV7-7; J: TRBJ2-1; CDR3: CASSFLLAGEQFF
V: TRBV19; J: TRBJ1-6; CDR3: CASNKGGRNSPLHF
V: TRBV7-2; J: TRBJ2-2; CDR3: CASSRTSGNTGELFF
V: TRBV6-5; J: TRBJ1-1; CDR3: CASSYGTGTNTEAFF
V: TRBV7-2; J: TRBJ1-2; CDR3: CASSPGVRTGTYTF